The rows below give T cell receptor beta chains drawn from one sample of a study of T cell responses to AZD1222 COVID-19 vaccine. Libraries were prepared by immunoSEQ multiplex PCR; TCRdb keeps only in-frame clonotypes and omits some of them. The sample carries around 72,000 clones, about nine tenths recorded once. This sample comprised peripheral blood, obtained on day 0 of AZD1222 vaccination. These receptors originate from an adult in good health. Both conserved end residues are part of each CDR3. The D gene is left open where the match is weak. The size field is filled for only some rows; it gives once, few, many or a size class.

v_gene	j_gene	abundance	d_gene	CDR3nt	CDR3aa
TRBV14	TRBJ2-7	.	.	TGTGCCAGCAGCCAATTCGGTCTCCCATCCTACGAGCAGTACTTC	CASSQFGLPSYEQYF
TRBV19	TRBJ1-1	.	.	TGTGCCAGTAAGACCGGAGGGTTGAACACTGAAGCTTTCTTT	CASKTGGLNTEAFF
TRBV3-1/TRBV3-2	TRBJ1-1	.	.	TGTGCCAGCAGCCCTCAAAAGTACACTGAAGCTTTCTTT	CASSPQKYTEAFF
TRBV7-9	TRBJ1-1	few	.	TGTGCCAGCAGTTTCACCGACTTGACTGAAGCTTTCTTT	CASSFTDLTEAFF
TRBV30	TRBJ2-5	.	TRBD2	TGTGCCTGGAGTCGGCTAGCGGGACCGCAAGAGACCCAGTACTTC	CAWSRLAGPQETQYF
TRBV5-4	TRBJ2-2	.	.	TGTGCCAGCAGGCATCAAGAGGGGTCCGGGGGCACCGGGGAGCTGTTTTTT	CASRHQEGSGGTGELFF
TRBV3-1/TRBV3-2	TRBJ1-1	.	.	TGTGCCAGCAGCCAAGACTTAGCTAATGAAGCTTTCTTT	CASSQDLANEAFF
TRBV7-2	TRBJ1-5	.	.	TGTGCCAGCGAGCCGGGGGGCAATCAGCCCCAGCATTTT	CASEPGGNQPQHF
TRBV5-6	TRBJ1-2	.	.	TGTGCCAGCAGCGGACCGGGACGGAGTTTTGGAGGCTACACCTTC	CASSGPGRSFGGYTF
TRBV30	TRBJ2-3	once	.	TGTGCCTGGATAAAGTGGGGGACCACAGATACGCAGTATTTT	CAWIKWGTTDTQYF
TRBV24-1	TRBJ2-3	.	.	TGTGCCACCAGTGACCCCTCCGAGAGCACAGATACGCAGTATTTT	CATSDPSESTDTQYF
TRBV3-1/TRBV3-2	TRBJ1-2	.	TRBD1	TGTGCCAGCAGCCAAGATAGAGGGGGCGACAGAGTCTATGGCTACACCTTC	CASSQDRGGDRVYGYTF
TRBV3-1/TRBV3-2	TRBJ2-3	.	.	TGTGCCAGCAGCCAAGCAATAGGGGTTGCAGATACGCAGTATTTT	CASSQAIGVADTQYF
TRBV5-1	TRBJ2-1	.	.	TGCGCCAGCAGCTACCAGGGTAAGGGTGAGCAGTTCTTC	CASSYQGKGEQFF
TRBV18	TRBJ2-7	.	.	TGTGCCAGCTCACCAGATCCCGGCTCCTACGAGCAGTACTTC	CASSPDPGSYEQYF
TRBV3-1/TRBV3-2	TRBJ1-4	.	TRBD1	TGTGCCAGCAGCCAAGCTGACAGGGGGCGAAAACTGTTTTTT	CASSQADRGRKLFF
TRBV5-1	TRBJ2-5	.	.	TGCGCCAGCAGCTTGGAATCGGTCGCGGAGACCCAGTACTTC	CASSLESVAETQYF